The entry that follows covers one TCR beta chain sequence. This clonotype has more than one count but fewer than ten. Its antigen is unknown. Base-call qualities are not available, and no considerably larger clone is one nucleotide away. These data belong to a study of early T cells in non-severe SARS-CoV-2 infection (dated by TCRdb to the early 2020s). Background for the entire study: Because TCR sequencing was done on bulk RNA from unsorted whole blood, the alpha and beta chains could not be paired.

Libraries were built with 5' RACE. The sequencing machine was a NextSeq 500. In the TCR library protocol, unique molecular identifiers were attached to individual cDNA molecules to correct for PCR bias and sequencing error. TCR alpha and beta chains were both sequenced, and the abundances of alpha and beta sequences in each sample were closely correlated with each other. Concerning the study's data processing: Decombinator V4 was used to annotate TCR sequences for V gene, J gene and CDR3. Expanded TCRs were defined as changing significantly between any two time points under a Poisson model with p below 0.0001. TCR abundances were normalised to the total number of TCRs sequenced per sample and expressed as counts per million. TRAV1-2 paired with TRAJ12, TRAJ20 or TRAJ33 defined MAIT TCRs, while TRAV10 paired with TRAJ18 defined iNKT TCRs. VDJdb, accessed 1 November 2021, was searched for CMV, EBV and SARS-CoV-2 annotated TCRs, with TCRs annotated for multiple antigens excluded. TCRdb reworked the public reads: Q25 trimming with fastp, MiXCR clone assembly, productive beta chains retained. Each CDR3 protein gets just one entry, which takes the most common genes and DNA from the rows behind it. TCRdb's processing, not the authors' own work, is the source of the V and J calls. The sample table holds about 50,000 distinct CDR3 sequences, of which around 6.5% were seen once. Around 7% of the sample comes from the top ten.

The full study reports these points: VDJdb matching was skewed toward anti-spike CD8 responses, so virus-specific expansions were likely underestimated and private and CD4 specificities were missed.

V gives up 4 bases and J gives up 2 bases, and the segment between their germline ends measures 13 bases. CDR1 and CDR2, per the germline V gene, are SGDLS and YYNGEE. There are 15 amino acids in the CDR3, from cysteine to phenylalanine inclusive. The DNA shown is the 45-base CDR3, in frame from base 1. Set within a cohort of healthcare workers in London, UK, this nested case-control study involved weekly PCR testing of nasopharyngeal swabs along with blood sampling. Healthcare workers were recruited between 23 and 31 March 2020, during the week of the UK lockdown, and were followed weekly for up to 16 weeks.

The sequence came from an adult who was a healthcare worker with PCR-confirmed SARS-CoV-2 infection or an uninfected control (not recorded which). The sample here was whole blood, taken at baseline. Recombination joined TRBV9 with TRBJ2-1; the D gene lacks a confident call. The bases are TGTGCCAGCAGCCCCCGCGATGCACCCTACAATGAGCAGTTCTTC. Its translation reads: CASSPRDAPYNEQFF.